The 30 T cell receptor beta chains in this list originate from one sample, sequenced in a study of CD8 T cells in ankylosing spondylitis. Study observations and caveats: Ankylosing spondylitis blood appeared to be characterized by a TCR beta motif of several highly homologous variants.

For these TCRs, the target antigens are not known. TCRdb reanalysed the 5' RACE reads using MiXCR and keeps one entry per CDR3 protein. The sample yields about 330,000 distinct CDR3 sequences, approximately 8% seen once. Sequenced: blood, either unsorted or a sorted T cell fraction (not recorded which). All receptors come from a male donor with ankylosing spondylitis.

J is TRBJ2-1 and V is TRBV28; 15 nucleotides align to TRBD2. The CDR3 length is 15 residues. J was trimmed by 7 bases and V by 6 bases; bases with no gene match: 4. Germline CDR1 and CDR2: MDHEN and SYDVKM. The CDR3 region has the DNA TGTGCCAGCAGCCACGGACTAGCGGGAGGGAATGAGCAGTTCTTC. Amino acid sequence: CASSHGLAGGNEQFF.

At least ten counts were recorded for this clonotype. J is TRBJ1-1 and V is TRBV5-6; 8 bases agree with TRBD1. CDR1 SGHDT and CDR2 YYEEEE come from the germline V gene. J was trimmed by 6 bases and V by 4 bases; bases with no gene match: 5. The CDR3 consists of 13 residues. The DNA of the CDR3 is TGTGCCAGCAGCCCGTGGGACAGGTCTGAAGCTTTCTTT. Protein: CASSPWDRSEAFF.

This clonotype was counted a few times. The chain employs TRBV7-9 and TRBJ1-6; no clear D gene. V was trimmed by 2 bases and J by 3 bases, leaving 14 bases between them. CDR1 SEHNR and CDR2 FQNEAQ come from the germline V gene (reference sequence). This CDR3 contains 17 residues. The CDR3 region has the DNA TGTGCCAGCAGCTTATCCCGGCCGGACGGCTATAATTCACCCCTCCACTTT. This gives the protein CASSLSRPDGYNSPLHF.

This clonotype showed up just a few times. This chain joins TRBV20-1 and TRBJ2-7; perhaps TRBD1 as D (5 bases). The CDR3 sequence is 13 residues long. V gave up 2 bases and J gave up 1 base, with 9 bases separating them. From germline, CDR1 is DFQATT and CDR2 SNEGSKA (reference sequence). Here the CDR3 DNA reads TGCAGTGCTAGACCCGGACATTCCTACGAGCAGTACTTC. Protein sequence: CSARPGHSYEQYF.

This chain joins TRBV4-3 and TRBJ2-1; D possibly corresponds to TRBD1 (6 bases). Germline V lookup: CDR1 LGHNA, CDR2 YSLEER. With 2 bases removed from V and 8 bases from J, the gap between germline ends came to 16 bases. This CDR3 is built from 15 residues. DNA of the CDR3: TGCGCCAGCAGCCAACAGACAGGTTATGTGGATGAGCAGTTCTTC. Translation: CASSQQTGYVDEQFF.

This clonotype was observed a handful of times. The gene calls are TRBV11-1 and TRBJ2-3, with D perhaps matching TRBD2 (6 bases). CDR3 length: 18 amino acids. The V end lost 1 base, the J end lost 6 bases, and 23 bases lay between the germline ends. The germline V gene has CDR1 SGHAT and CDR2 FQDESV (reference sequence). CDR3 in DNA: TGTGCCAGCAGCTTAGGGCAAGCTTTTCGGGAGAATCTGGATACGCAGTATTTT. Residues: CASSLGQAFRENLDTQYF. The whole variable domain, filled in from reference TRBV11-1 and TRBJ2-3, reads EAEVAQSPRYKITEKSQAVAFWCDPISGHATLYWYRQILGQGPELLVQFQDESVVDDSQLPKDRFSAERLKGVDSTLKIQPAELGDSAMYLCASSLGQAFRENLDTQYFGPGTRLTVL.

The table lists this clonotype with a few counts. This chain connects TRBV4-1 to TRBJ1-5; a weak D match, TRBD1 (5 bases). The CDR3 is 16 residues long. The V and J ends lost 2 bases and 3 bases respectively, with 14 bases between them. CDR1 and CDR2 from the germline V gene are MGHRA and YSYEKL. CDR3 nucleotides: TGCGCCAGCAGCCAACGTCAGCAGGGAGCCAATCAGCCCCAGCATTTT. This sequence encodes CASSQRQQGANQPQHF.

This clonotype has more than one count but fewer than ten. V is TRBV29-1 and J is TRBJ2-7, with TRBD2 identical over 7 bases. CDR1 SQVTM and CDR2 ANQGSEA come from the germline V gene. Trimming at V came to 4 bases and at J to 8 bases, leaving 8 bases not matched to a gene. The CDR3 is 12 amino acids. The CDR3 nucleotides are TGCAGCGTTGGGGGGGGTGTCGTTCAGCAGTACTTC. Protein: CSVGGGVVQQYF.

This clonotype has more than one count but fewer than ten. The rearrangement links TRBV11-3 to TRBJ2-7, with TRBD2 as a possible D gene (6 bases). The germline gives CDR1 SGHNT, CDR2 YENEEA. The length of the CDR3 is 15 residues. Trimming shortened V by 11 bases and J by 2 bases, and 22 bases separated the two germline ends. CDR3 DNA: TGTGCCCCCACTCCTAGGAGGGGCCCCACCTACGAGCAGTACTTC. This gives the protein CAPTPRRGPTYEQYF.

A few counts support this clonotype. This sequence joins TRBV30 and TRBJ2-3, with TRBD2 as a possible D gene (5 bases). Trimming pared 2 bases from V and 4 bases from J, leaving 22 bases between. Germline CDR1 is GTSNPN and CDR2 is SVGIG (reference sequence). The CDR3 contains 17 residues. CDR3 loop: CAWSQRRAYSNSDTQYF. As DNA, the CDR3 is TGTGCCTGGAGTCAGAGGCGGGCGTATAGTAATTCAGATACGCAGTATTTT.

This chain joins TRBV6-5 and TRBJ1-2; no reliable D call. CDR1 and CDR2 from the germline V gene are MNHEY and SVGAGI. Trimming removed 2 bases at V and 8 bases at J, with 9 bases between. The CDR3 has 12 amino acids. CDR3 nucleotides: TGTGCCAGCAGTTACCCGGCGGGGGGCTACACCTTC. It yields the protein CASSYPAGGYTF.

At least ten counts were recorded for this clonotype. J is TRBJ2-7 and V is TRBV6-2 or TRBV6-3, with D possibly TRBD2 on 5 matching bases. The CDR3 sequence is 13 residues long. The ends were cut back, 7 bases at V and 3 bases at J, with 13 bases in the middle. Germline V gene lookup returns CDR1 MNHEY and CDR2 SVGEGT. The CDR3 region is CASTRPTSYEQYF. The CDR3 DNA reads TGTGCCAGCACCCGACCTACTAGCTACGAGCAGTACTTC.

This clonotype was seen ten or more times. The V and J genes are TRBV10-3 and TRBJ1-1; no firm D call. V was shortened by 3 bases and J by 4 bases, with 6 bases between the two germline ends. Looked up from germline, CDR1 is ENHRY and CDR2 is SYGVKD. The CDR3 is 12 residues long. The CDR3 nucleotides are TGTGCCATCAGTGAAGGGTTCACTGAAGCTTTCTTT. The encoded protein is CAISEGFTEAFF.

At least ten counts were recorded for this clonotype. V usage is TRBV6-4 and J usage is TRBJ1-6; 8 positions agree with TRBD1. Germline V lookup: CDR1 MRHNA, CDR2 SNTAGT. V shed 5 bases, J shed 8 bases, and the junction held 2 bases outside the gene matches. The CDR3 runs 13 residues. Written as DNA, the CDR3 is TGTGCCAGCAGTACGGACAGGGATTCACCCCTCCACTTT. It specifies CASSTDRDSPLHF.

At least ten counts were recorded for this clonotype. The rearrangement joins TRBV4-2 to TRBJ2-6; the D call may be TRBD1 or TRBD2 (6 bases each). Germline CDR1 and CDR2: LGHNA and YNFKEQ. This CDR3 is built from 19 residues. Trimming took 3 bases from V and 0 from J, leaving 18 bases between them. DNA for the CDR3: TGTGCCAGCAGCCACGACAACAGGGACTTTTTCTCTGGGGCCAACGTCCTGACTTTC. Translation gives CASSHDNRDFFSGANVLTF.

This clonotype appeared a few times. The rearrangement uses TRBV5-1 and TRBJ2-1; 7 nucleotides line up with TRBD2. The CDR3 runs to 14 residues. The germline V gene encodes CDR1 SGHRS and CDR2 YFSETQ. Losses at the gene ends were 0 bases for V and 6 bases for J; bases not matched to a gene: 3. The CDR3, as DNA: TGCGCCAGCAGCTTGGGGACTAGTAGCAATGAGCAGTTCTTC. Its protein is CASSLGTSSNEQFF.

This chain joins TRBV7-9 and TRBJ2-5; D is unclear. Germline CDR1 is SEHNR and CDR2 is FQNEAQ (reference sequence). The CDR3 totals 12 residues. Trimming removed 7 bases from V and 4 bases from J, with 10 bases in between. CDR3 sequence reads: CASKMEVETQYF. The CDR3 nucleotides are TGTGCCAGCAAAATGGAAGTAGAGACCCAGTACTTC.

This clonotype was seen repeatedly, ten times or more. The rearrangement joins TRBV7-2 to TRBJ2-1; 7 bases map to TRBD2. The length of the CDR3 is 14 residues. With V trimmed by 2 bases and J by 9 bases, 7 bases remained unmatched. Germline values: CDR1 SGHTA, CDR2 FQGNSA. In nucleotides, the CDR3 is TGTGCCAGCAGCTTAAGGAGCGGGACCACTGAGCAGTTCTTC. This translates into CASSLRSGTTEQFF.

This clonotype was counted many times. The rearrangement joins TRBV29-1 to TRBJ2-3; D is undetermined. From germline, CDR1 is SQVTM and CDR2 ANQGSEA. The CDR3 is made up of 12 amino acids. The CDR3 coding sequence is TGCAGTTGGGCCCTGTTTTCCGATACGCAGTATTTT. This translates into CSWALFSDTQYF.

In its sample, this clonotype was seen many times. The V gene is TRBV20-1, the J gene TRBJ2-7; D unclear. The V gene lost 5 bases and the J gene lost 2 bases, with 4 bases spanning the gap. CDR1 is DFQATT and CDR2 is SNEGSKA in the germline V gene (reference sequence). This CDR3 is 10 amino acids long. The CDR3 DNA follows: TGCAGTGCTTCCCCCTACGAGCAGTACTTC. Amino acids: CSASPYEQYF.

The chain links TRBV19 to TRBJ2-1, with 7 bases aligning to TRBD2. The length of the CDR3 is 15 residues. J gave up 9 bases and V 1 base, and 9 bases lay outside the gene matches. From germline, CDR1 is LNHDA and CDR2 SQIVND (reference sequence). CDR3 loop: CASSIVRTSRSEQFF. The CDR3 coding sequence is TGTGCCAGTAGTATAGTCAGGACTAGTCGGAGTGAGCAGTTCTTC. Supplemented by reference TRBV19 and TRBJ2-1, the full variable domain reads DGGITQSPKYLFRKEGQNVTLSCEQNLNHDAMYWYRQDPGQGLRLIYYSQIVNDFQKGDIAEGYSVSREKKESFPLTVTSAQKNPTAFYLCASSIVRTSRSEQFFGPGTRLTVL.

This clonotype has only a few counts. This chain uses TRBV10-1 with TRBJ2-2; D unresolved. V was cut by 4 bases and J by 0 bases, with 12 bases left in between. This CDR3 has 16 residues. Germline V CDR1 and CDR2: WNHNN, SYGVQD (reference sequence). CDR3 nucleotide sequence: TGCGCCAGCAGTGCTATTGGCAACCCGAACACCGGGGAGCTGTTTTTT. Translating gives CASSAIGNPNTGELFF.

This clonotype was detected only a few times. The junction and the germline gene differ at one end; a read error may be behind it. V usage is TRBV7-2 and J usage is TRBJ2-1, with D perhaps matching TRBD2 (5 bases). The CDR3 length is 12 residues. Germline V lookup: CDR1 SGHTA, CDR2 FQGNSA. The CDR3 coding sequence is TGTGCCAGCAGCTTAGGTCGCGCCGCGGAGGTCTTC. Translating gives CASSLGRAAEVF. The full variable domain, in which reference TRBV7-2 and TRBJ2-1 provide the parts outside the CDR3, is GAGVSQSPSNKVTEKGKDVELRCDPISGHTALYWYRQSLGQGLEFLIYFQGNSAPDKSGLPSDRFSAERTGGSVSTLTIQRTQQEDSAVYLCASSLGRAAEVFGPGTRLTVL.

This clonotype was detected a few times. The chain is built from TRBV12-3 or TRBV12-4 and TRBJ1-5; 10 bases align to TRBD1. This CDR3 is built from 15 residues. The V segment lost 2 bases and the J segment 6 bases; nucleotides outside the gene matches: 4. CDR3 nucleotide sequence: TGTGCCAGCAGTTTAATTTGGGACAGGGGTCAGCCCCAGCATTTT. It is translated as CASSLIWDRGQPQHF.

Ten or more counts support this clonotype. The chain combines TRBV10-3 with TRBJ2-7; a possible D gene is TRBD1 (5 bases). CDR1 ENHRY and CDR2 SYGVKD come from the germline V gene. This CDR3 is 14 amino acids long. Trimming took off 6 bases at V and 0 bases at J, with 12 bases between the two ends. As DNA, the CDR3 is TGTGCCATCAGAAAGACAGAGACCTCCTACGAGCAGTACTTC. Amino acid sequence: CAIRKTETSYEQYF.

This clonotype was recorded a few times. CDR3 in amino acids: CASTMRAQGSVTQYF. As DNA, the CDR3 is TGTGCCAGCACCATGCGGGCCCAGGGTTCAGTTACGCAGTATTTT. The chain links TRBV5-8 to TRBJ2-3; the D gene could be TRBD1 or TRBD2 (5 bases each). CDR3 size: 15 residues. Germline V gene sequence: CDR1 SGHTS, CDR2 YDEGEE. The V end was cut by 6 bases, the J end by 8 bases, with 22 bases between.

The chain has TRBV29-1 and TRBJ2-3, with 8 bases identical to TRBD2. The CDR3 is 16 amino acids. Germline V gene lookup returns CDR1 SQVTM and CDR2 ANQGSEA. Unmatched junction bases numbered 7, after V lost 2 bases and J lost 0 bases. The CDR3 sequence: CSVEHLASGSTDTQYF. Written as DNA, the CDR3 is TGCAGCGTTGAACATTTGGCTAGCGGGAGCACAGATACGCAGTATTTT.

The V call is TRBV20-1, the J call TRBJ2-1; no definite D call. Germline-derived CDR1 and CDR2 are DFQATT and SNEGSKA (reference sequence). V was pared by 6 bases and J by 5 bases, with 26 bases between. CDR3 length: 17 amino acids. CDR3 loop: CSATFVVWSPWNNEQFF. DNA of the CDR3: TGCAGTGCAACATTTGTAGTGTGGTCTCCGTGGAACAATGAGCAGTTCTTC.

This clonotype occurred a few times. This chain uses TRBV2 with TRBJ2-7; D gene uncertain. Germline lookup yields CDR1 SNHLY and CDR2 FYNNEI. V was trimmed by 6 bases and J by 2 bases, leaving 11 bases between them. The CDR3 sequence is 13 residues long. The CDR3 DNA is TGTGCCAGCAGGCTGACTGGAGCCTACGAGCAGTACTTC. Amino acids: CASRLTGAYEQYF.

This clonotype was seen only a few times. This chain uses TRBV7-2 with TRBJ1-2; 9 bases align to TRBD1. The CDR3 runs 14 residues. From germline, CDR1 is SGHTA and CDR2 FQGNSA. The trim removed 3 bases at V and 3 bases at J, leaving 2 bases unmatched. The DNA for the CDR3 is TGTGCCAGCAGCTTTGGACAGGGGCACTATGGCTACACCTTC. Protein product: CASSFGQGHYGYTF.